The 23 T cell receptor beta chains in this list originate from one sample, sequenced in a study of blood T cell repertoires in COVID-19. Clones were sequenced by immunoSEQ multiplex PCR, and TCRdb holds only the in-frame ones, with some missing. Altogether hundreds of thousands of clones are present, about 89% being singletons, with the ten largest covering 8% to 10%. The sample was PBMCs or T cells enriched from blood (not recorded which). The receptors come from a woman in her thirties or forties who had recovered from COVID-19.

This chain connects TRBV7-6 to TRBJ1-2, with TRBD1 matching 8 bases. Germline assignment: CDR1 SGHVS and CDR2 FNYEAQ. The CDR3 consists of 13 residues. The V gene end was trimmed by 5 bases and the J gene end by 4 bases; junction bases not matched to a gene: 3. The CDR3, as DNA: TGTGCCAGCAGCCAAACAGGGGGCTATGGCTACACCTTC. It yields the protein CASSQTGGYGYTF.

CDR3 coding DNA: TGTGCCAGCTCACCGGCGGGTCAGCCCCAGCATTTT. The encoded protein is CASSPAGQPQHF. The chain joins TRBV18 to TRBJ1-5; D not certain. V shed 3 bases and J shed 6 bases, with 6 bases lying between them. The germline CDR1 and CDR2 sequences are KGHSH and LQKENI. This CDR3 spans 12 amino acids. Full variable domain (rest looked up from reference TRBV18 and TRBJ1-5): NAGVMQNPRHLVRRRGQEARLRCSPMKGHSHVYWYRQLPEEGLKFMVYLQKENIIDESGMPKERFSAEFPKEGPSILRIQQVVRGDSAAYFCASSPAGQPQHFGDGTRLSIL.

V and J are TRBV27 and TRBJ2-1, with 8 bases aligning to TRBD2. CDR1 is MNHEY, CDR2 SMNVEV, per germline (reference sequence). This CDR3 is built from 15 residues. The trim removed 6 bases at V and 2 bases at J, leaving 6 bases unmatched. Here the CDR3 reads CASSSAGVPYNEQFF. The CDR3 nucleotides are TGTGCCAGCAGCTCAGCGGGAGTCCCCTACAATGAGCAGTTCTTC.

The CDR3 loop is CASSQREDPWQGYTF. Written as DNA, the CDR3 is TGCGCCAGCAGCCAACGGGAGGACCCCTGGCAGGGCTACACCTTC. The chain has TRBV4-1 and TRBJ1-2; D call uncertain. The CDR3 is 15 amino acids. The V end lost 2 bases, the J end lost 8 bases, and 18 bases lay between the germline ends. Germline V gene lookup returns CDR1 MGHRA and CDR2 YSYEKL.

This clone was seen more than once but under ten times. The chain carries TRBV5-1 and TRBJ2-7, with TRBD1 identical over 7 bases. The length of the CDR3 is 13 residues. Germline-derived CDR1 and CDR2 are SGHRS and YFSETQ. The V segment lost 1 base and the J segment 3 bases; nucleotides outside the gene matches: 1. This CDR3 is CASSLPGGYEQYF. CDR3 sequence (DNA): TGCGCCAGCAGCTTGCCAGGGGGCTACGAGCAGTACTTC. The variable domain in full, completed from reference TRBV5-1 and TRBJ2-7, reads KAGVTQTPRYLIKTRGQQVTLSCSPISGHRSVSWYQQTPGQGLQFLFEYFSETQRNKGNFPGRFSGRQFSNSRSEMNVSTLELGDSALYLCASSLPGGYEQYFGPGTRLTVT.

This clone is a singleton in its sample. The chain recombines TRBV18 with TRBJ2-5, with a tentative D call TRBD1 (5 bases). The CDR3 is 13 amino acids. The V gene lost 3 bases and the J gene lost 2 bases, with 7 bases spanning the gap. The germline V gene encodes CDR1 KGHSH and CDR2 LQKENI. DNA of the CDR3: TGTGCCAGCTCACCGGGGCTTCAAGAGACCCAGTACTTC. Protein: CASSPGLQETQYF.

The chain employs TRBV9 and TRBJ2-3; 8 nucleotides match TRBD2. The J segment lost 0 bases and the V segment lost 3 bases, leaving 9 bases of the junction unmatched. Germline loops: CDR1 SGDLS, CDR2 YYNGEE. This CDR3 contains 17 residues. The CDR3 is CASSADSGAKSTDTQYF. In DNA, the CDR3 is TGTGCCAGCAGCGCAGATAGCGGGGCGAAGAGCACAGATACGCAGTATTTT.

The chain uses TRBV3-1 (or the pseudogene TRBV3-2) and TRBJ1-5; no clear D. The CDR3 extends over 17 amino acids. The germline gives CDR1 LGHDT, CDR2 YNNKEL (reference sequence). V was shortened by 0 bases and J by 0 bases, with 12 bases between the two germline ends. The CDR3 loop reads CASSQEERYSSNQPQHF. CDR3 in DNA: TGTGCCAGCAGCCAAGAAGAAAGGTACAGTAGCAATCAGCCCCAGCATTTT.

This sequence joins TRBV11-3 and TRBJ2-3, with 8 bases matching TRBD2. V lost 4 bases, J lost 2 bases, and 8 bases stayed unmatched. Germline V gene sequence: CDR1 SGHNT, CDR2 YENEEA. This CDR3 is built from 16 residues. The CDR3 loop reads CASSSLGTSLTDTQYF. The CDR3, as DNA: TGTGCCAGCAGCTCTCTGGGGACTAGTCTCACAGATACGCAGTATTTT.

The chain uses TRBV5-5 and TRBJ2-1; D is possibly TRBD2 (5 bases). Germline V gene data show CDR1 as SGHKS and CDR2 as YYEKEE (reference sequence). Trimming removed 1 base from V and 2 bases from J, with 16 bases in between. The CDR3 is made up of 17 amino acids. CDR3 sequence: CASSLRGNLRTYNEQFF. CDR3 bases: TGTGCCAGCAGCTTGCGAGGGAACCTACGAACCTACAATGAGCAGTTCTTC.

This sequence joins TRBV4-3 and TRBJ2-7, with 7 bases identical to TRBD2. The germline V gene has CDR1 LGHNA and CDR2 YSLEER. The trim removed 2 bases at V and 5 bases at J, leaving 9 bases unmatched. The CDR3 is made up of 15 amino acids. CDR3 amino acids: CASSQSSGPLNEQYF. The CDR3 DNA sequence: TGCGCCAGCAGCCAATCTAGCGGTCCCCTGAACGAGCAGTACTTC.

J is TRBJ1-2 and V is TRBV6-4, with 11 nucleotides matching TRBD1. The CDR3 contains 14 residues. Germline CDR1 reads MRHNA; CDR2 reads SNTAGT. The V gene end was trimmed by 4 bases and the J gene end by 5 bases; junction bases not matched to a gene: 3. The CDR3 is CASSAGTGGYGYTF. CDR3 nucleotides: TGTGCCAGCAGTGCCGGGACAGGGGGATATGGCTACACCTTC.

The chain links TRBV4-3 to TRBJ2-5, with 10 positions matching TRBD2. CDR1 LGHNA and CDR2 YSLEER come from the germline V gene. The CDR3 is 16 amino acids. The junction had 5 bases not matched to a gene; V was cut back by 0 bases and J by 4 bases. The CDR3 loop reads CASSQDRSSGRETQYF. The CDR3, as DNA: TGCGCCAGCAGCCAAGATAGGTCTAGCGGGAGAGAGACCCAGTACTTC.

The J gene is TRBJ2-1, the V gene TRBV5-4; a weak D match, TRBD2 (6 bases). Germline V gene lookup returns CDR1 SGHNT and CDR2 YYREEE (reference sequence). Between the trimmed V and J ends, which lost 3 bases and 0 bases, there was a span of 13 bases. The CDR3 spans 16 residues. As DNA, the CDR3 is TGTGCCAGCAGCTCGCGCGGGACTGGCTCCTACAATGAGCAGTTCTTC. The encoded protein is CASSSRGTGSYNEQFF. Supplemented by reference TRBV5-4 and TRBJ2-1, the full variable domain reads ETGVTQSPTHLIKTRGQQVTLRCSSQSGHNTVSWYQQALGQGPQFIFQYYREEENGRGNFPPRFSGLQFPNYSSELNVNALELDDSALYLCASSSRGTGSYNEQFFGPGTRLTVL.

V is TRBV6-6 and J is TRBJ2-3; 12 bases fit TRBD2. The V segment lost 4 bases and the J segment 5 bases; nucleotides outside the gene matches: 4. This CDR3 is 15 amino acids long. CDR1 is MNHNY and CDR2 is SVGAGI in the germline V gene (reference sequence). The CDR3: CASSSPGLAGDTQYF. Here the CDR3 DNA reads TGTGCCAGCAGTTCCCCGGGACTAGCGGGAGATACGCAGTATTTT.

The CDR3 sequence: CASSIEHSGFLGYTF. DNA of the CDR3: TGTGCCAGTAGTATTGAACACTCCGGGTTCCTCGGCTACACCTTC. This chain connects TRBV19 to TRBJ1-2; unclear D gene. V shed 3 bases and J shed 8 bases, with 19 bases lying between them. Germline assignment: CDR1 LNHDA and CDR2 SQIVND (reference sequence). The CDR3 is made up of 15 amino acids.

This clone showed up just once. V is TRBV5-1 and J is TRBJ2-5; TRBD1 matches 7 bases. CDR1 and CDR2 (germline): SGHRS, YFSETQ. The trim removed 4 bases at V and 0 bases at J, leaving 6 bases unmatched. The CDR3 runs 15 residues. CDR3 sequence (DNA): TGCGCCAGCAGCATCATGGGACAGAACCAAGAGACCCAGTACTTC. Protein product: CASSIMGQNQETQYF. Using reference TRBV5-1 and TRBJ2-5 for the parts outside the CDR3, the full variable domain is KAGVTQTPRYLIKTRGQQVTLSCSPISGHRSVSWYQQTPGQGLQFLFEYFSETQRNKGNFPGRFSGRQFSNSRSEMNVSTLELGDSALYLCASSIMGQNQETQYFGPGTRLLVL.

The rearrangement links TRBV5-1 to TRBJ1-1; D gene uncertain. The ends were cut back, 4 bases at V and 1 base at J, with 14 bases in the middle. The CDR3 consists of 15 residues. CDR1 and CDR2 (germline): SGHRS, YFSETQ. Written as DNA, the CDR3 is TGCGCCAGCAGCCTATTCCTCAACCAGAACACTGAAGCTTTCTTT. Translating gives CASSLFLNQNTEAFF.

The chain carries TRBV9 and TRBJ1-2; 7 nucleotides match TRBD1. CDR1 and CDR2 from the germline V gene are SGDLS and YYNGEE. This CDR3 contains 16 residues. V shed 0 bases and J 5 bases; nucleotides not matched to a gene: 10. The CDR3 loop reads CASSVEERGREYGYTF. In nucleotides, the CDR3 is TGTGCCAGCAGCGTAGAGGAAAGGGGGCGTGAGTATGGCTACACCTTC.

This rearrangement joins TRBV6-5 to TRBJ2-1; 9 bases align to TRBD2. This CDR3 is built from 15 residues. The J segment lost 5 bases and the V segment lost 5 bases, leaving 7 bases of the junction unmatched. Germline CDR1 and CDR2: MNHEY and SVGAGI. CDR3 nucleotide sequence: TGTGCCAGCAGTCCCTCAGCGGGAGGTCACAATGAGCAGTTCTTC. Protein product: CASSPSAGGHNEQFF.

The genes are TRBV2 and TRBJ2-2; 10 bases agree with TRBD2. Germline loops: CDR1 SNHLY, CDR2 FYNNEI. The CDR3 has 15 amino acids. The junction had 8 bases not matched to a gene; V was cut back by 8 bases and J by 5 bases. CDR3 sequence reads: CASGSGGRGTGELFF. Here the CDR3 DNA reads TGTGCCAGCGGTAGCGGGGGGAGGGGAACCGGGGAGCTGTTTTTT.

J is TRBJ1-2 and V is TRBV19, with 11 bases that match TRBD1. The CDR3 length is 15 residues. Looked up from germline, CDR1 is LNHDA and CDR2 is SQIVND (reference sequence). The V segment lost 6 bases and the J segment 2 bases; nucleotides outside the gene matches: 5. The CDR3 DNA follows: TGTGCCAGTAGAACGTGGACAGGGGGCAACTATGGCTACACCTTC. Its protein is CASRTWTGGNYGYTF.

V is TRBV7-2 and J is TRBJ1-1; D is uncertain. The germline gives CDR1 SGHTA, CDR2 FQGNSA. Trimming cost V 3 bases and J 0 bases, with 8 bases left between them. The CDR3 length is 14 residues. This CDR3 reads CASSLNGLNTEAFF. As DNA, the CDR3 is TGTGCCAGCAGCTTGAACGGGTTGAACACTGAAGCTTTCTTT.